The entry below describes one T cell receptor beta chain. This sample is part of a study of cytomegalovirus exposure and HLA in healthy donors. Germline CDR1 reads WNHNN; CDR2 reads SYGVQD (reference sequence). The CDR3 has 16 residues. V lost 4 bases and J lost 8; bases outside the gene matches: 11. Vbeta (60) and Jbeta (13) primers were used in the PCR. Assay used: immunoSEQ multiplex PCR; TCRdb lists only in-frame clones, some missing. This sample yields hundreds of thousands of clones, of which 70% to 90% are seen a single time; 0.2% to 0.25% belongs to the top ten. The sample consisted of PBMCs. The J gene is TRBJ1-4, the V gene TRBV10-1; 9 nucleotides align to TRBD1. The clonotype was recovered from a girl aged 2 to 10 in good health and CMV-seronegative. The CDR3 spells CASSGPTGTGNEKLFF. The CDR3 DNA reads TGCGCCAGCAGTGGCCCGACCGGGACAGGGAACGAAAAACTGTTTTTT.